This is a list of T cell receptor beta chains from one sample in a study of blood T cell repertoires in COVID-19. Sequencing was performed with immunoSEQ multiplex PCR; in TCRdb, only in-frame clones are kept and a portion is missing. The sample shows some 200,000 clones, about nine tenths of them seen only once. Sequencing was performed on peripheral blood. The receptors were sampled from a man between 65 and 85 years old with acute or convalescent COVID-19. CDR3s include the opening cysteine and the closing phenylalanine or tryptophan. Fields, in order: V gene, D gene, clone size, J gene, CDR3 length, CDR3 protein, CDR3 DNA. A D gene is named only where the DNA matches it firmly. A row's size may be missing; if present it is once, few, many or a size class.

V gene: TRBV5-1
D gene: TRBD2
clone size: -
J gene: TRBJ2-1
CDR3 length: 14
CDR3 protein: CASSLSGTRHQQFF
CDR3 DNA: TGCGCCAGCAGCTTGAGCGGGACGCGCCATCAGCAGTTCTTC

V gene: TRBV9
D gene: -
clone size: -
J gene: TRBJ1-2
CDR3 length: 16
CDR3 protein: CASSVRDQGIGDGYTF
CDR3 DNA: TGTGCCAGCAGCGTAAGAGATCAGGGCATTGGGGATGGCTACACCTTC

V gene: TRBV28
D gene: -
clone size: -
J gene: TRBJ1-6
CDR3 length: 16
CDR3 protein: CASRGPVSSYNSPLHF
CDR3 DNA: TGTGCCAGCAGGGGGCCCGTAAGCTCCTATAATTCACCCCTCCACTTT

V gene: TRBV9
D gene: TRBD2
clone size: -
J gene: TRBJ2-3
CDR3 length: 17
CDR3 protein: CASSVVSGGAGTDTQYF
CDR3 DNA: TGTGCCAGCAGCGTAGTATCGGGAGGAGCAGGGACAGATACGCAGTATTTT

V gene: TRBV27
D gene: TRBD2
clone size: -
J gene: TRBJ2-1
CDR3 length: 18
CDR3 protein: CASSLGTSGISSYNEQFF
CDR3 DNA: TGTGCCAGCAGTTTAGGGACTAGCGGGATTAGCTCCTACAATGAGCAGTTCTTC

V gene: TRBV29-1
D gene: -
clone size: -
J gene: TRBJ2-5
CDR3 length: 13
CDR3 protein: CSVEGQGLETQYF
CDR3 DNA: TGCAGCGTTGAGGGGCAGGGATTAGAGACCCAGTACTTC

V gene: TRBV7-2
D gene: -
clone size: -
J gene: TRBJ2-3
CDR3 length: 12
CDR3 protein: CASSSTELAQYF
CDR3 DNA: TGTGCCAGCAGCTCTACGGAGCTTGCGCAGTATTTT

V gene: TRBV5-4
D gene: TRBD2
clone size: once
J gene: TRBJ2-1
CDR3 length: 15
CDR3 protein: CASTPRGGMDNEQFF
CDR3 DNA: TGTGCCAGCACCCCCCGGGGGGGTATGGATAATGAGCAGTTCTTC

V gene: TRBV19
D gene: TRBD2
clone size: -
J gene: TRBJ2-5
CDR3 length: 15
CDR3 protein: CASSITSGDQETQYF
CDR3 DNA: TGTGCCAGTAGTATCACTAGCGGGGACCAAGAGACCCAGTACTTC

V gene: TRBV6-5
D gene: -
clone size: -
J gene: TRBJ1-6
CDR3 length: 14
CDR3 protein: CASSYGGATSPLHF
CDR3 DNA: TGTGCCAGCAGTTATGGGGGCGCGACTTCACCCCTCCACTTT

V gene: TRBV5-4
D gene: -
clone size: -
J gene: TRBJ2-1
CDR3 length: 11
CDR3 protein: CASDGSGEQFF
CDR3 DNA: TGTGCCAGTGACGGGTCGGGTGAGCAGTTCTTC